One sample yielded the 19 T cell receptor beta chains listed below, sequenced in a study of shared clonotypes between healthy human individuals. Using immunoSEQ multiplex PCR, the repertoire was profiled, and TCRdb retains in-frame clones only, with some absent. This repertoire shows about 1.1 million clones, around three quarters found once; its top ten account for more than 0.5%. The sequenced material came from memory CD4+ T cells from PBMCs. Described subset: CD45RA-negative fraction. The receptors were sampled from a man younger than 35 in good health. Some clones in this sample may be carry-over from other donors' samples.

The CDR3: CASSLKAGAGELFF. In nucleotides, the CDR3 is TGTGCCAGCAGCTTAAAGGCAGGGGCCGGGGAGCTGTTTTTT. The chain uses TRBV7-3 and TRBJ2-2; a weak D match, TRBD1 (6 bases). The CDR3 runs to 14 residues. CDR1 SGHTA and CDR2 FQGTGA come from the germline V gene. V was trimmed by 1 base and J by 6 bases, leaving 9 bases between them.

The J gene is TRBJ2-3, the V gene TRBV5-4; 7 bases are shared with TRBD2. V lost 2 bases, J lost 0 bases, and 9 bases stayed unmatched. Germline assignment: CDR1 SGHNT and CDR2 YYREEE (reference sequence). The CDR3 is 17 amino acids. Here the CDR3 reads CASSLEASGHSTDTQYF. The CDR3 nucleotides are TGTGCCAGCAGCTTAGAGGCTAGCGGTCATAGCACAGATACGCAGTATTTT.

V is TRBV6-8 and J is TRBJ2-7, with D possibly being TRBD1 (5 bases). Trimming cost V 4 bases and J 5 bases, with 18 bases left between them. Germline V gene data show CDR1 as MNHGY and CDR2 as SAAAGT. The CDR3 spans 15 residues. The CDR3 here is CASSSPTATADEQYF. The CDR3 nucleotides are TGTGCCAGCAGTTCCCCGACAGCAACCGCGGACGAGCAGTACTTC.

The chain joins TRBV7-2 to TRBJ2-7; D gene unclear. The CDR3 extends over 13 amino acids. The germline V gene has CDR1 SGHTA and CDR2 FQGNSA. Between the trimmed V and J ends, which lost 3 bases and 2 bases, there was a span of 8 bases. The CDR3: CASSFSPPYEQYF. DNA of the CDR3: TGTGCCAGCAGCTTCTCCCCCCCCTACGAGCAGTACTTC.

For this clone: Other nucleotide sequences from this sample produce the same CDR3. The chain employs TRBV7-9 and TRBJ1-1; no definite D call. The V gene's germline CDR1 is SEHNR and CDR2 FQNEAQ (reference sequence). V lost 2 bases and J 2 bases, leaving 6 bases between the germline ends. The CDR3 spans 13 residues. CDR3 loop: CASSLQVNTEAFF. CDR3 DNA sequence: TGTGCCAGCAGCTTACAGGTCAACACTGAAGCTTTCTTT.

CDR3 sequence: CASSLGRPGWAAFF. The CDR3 DNA follows: TGTGCCAGCAGCTTAGGAAGGCCAGGTTGGGCAGCTTTCTTT. The chain uses TRBV11-2 and TRBJ1-1; D not certain. The CDR3 sequence is 14 residues long. V lost 1 base and J 10 bases, leaving 16 bases between the germline ends. In germline, CDR1 is SGHAT, CDR2 FQNNGV.

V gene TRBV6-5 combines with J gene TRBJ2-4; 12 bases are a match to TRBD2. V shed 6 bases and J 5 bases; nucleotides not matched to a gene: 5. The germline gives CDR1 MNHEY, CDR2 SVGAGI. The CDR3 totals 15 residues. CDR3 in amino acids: CASRGLAGGQNIQYF. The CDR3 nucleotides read TGTGCCAGCAGGGGTCTAGCGGGAGGGCAAAACATTCAGTACTTC.

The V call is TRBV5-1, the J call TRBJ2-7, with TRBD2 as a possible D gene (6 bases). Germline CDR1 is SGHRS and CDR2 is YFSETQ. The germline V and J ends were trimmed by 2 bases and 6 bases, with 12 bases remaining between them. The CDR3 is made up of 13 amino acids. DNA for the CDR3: TGCGCCAGCAGCTTCGGGACTGAGGGCGAGCAGTACTTC. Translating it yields CASSFGTEGEQYF.

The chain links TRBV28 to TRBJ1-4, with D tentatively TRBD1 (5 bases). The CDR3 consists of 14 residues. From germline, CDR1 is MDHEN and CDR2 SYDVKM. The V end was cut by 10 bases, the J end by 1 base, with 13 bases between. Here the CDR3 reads CATILGGTNEKLFF. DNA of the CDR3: TGTGCCACCATACTGGGGGGAACTAATGAAAAACTGTTTTTT.

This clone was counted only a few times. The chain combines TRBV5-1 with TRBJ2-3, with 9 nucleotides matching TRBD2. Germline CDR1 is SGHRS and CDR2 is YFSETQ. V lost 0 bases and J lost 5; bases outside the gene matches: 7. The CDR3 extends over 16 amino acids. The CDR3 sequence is CASSLEPSGKGDTQYF. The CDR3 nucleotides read TGCGCCAGCAGCTTGGAACCTAGCGGGAAGGGAGATACGCAGTATTTT.

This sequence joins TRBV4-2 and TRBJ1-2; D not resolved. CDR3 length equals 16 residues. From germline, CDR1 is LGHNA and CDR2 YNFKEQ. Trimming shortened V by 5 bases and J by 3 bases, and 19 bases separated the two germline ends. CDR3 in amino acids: CASSGRTKGHYYGYTF. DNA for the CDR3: TGTGCCAGCAGCGGGCGAACGAAGGGTCACTACTATGGCTACACCTTC.

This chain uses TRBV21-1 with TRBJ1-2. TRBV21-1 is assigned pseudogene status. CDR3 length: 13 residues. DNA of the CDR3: TGTGCCAGCCCTCGGGGGGCAAGCTATGGCTACACCTTC. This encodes CASPRGASYGYTF.

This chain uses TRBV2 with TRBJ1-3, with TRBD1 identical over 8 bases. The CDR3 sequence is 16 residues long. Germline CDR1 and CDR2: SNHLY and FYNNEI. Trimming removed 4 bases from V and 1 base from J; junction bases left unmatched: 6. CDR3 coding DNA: TGTGCCAGCAGTGGGACAGGGTTACGTTCTGGAAACACCATATATTTT. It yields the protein CASSGTGLRSGNTIYF.

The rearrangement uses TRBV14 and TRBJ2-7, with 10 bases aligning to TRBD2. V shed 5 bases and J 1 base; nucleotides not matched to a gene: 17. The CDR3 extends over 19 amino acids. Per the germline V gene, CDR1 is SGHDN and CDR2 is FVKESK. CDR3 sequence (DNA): TGTGCCAGCAGCTCGAGGGGCAGGGGCAGCGGGAGGGGTTCCTACGAGCAGTACTTC. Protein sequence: CASSSRGRGSGRGSYEQYF.

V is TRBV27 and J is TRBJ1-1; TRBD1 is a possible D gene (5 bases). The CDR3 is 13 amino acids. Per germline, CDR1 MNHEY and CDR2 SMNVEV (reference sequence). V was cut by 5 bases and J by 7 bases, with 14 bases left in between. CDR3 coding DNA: TGTGCCAGCAGTCCGAGGGGAATCATTGAAGCTTTCTTT. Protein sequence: CASSPRGIIEAFF.

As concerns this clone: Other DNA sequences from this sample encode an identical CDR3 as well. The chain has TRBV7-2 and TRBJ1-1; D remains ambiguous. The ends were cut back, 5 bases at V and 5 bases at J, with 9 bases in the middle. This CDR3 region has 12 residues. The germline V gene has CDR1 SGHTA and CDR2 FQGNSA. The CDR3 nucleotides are TGTGCCAGCAGCCTATATGGGACTGAAGCTTTCTTT. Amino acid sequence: CASSLYGTEAFF.

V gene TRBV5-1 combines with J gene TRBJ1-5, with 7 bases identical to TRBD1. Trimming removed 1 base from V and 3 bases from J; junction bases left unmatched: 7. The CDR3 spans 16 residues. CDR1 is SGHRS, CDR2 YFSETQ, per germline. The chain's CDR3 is CASSLTGVRDNQPQHF. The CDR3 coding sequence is TGCGCCAGCAGCTTGACAGGGGTTAGGGACAATCAGCCCCAGCATTTT. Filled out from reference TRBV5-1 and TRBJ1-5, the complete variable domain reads KAGVTQTPRYLIKTRGQQVTLSCSPISGHRSVSWYQQTPGQGLQFLFEYFSETQRNKGNFPGRFSGRQFSNSRSEMNVSTLELGDSALYLCASSLTGVRDNQPQHFGDGTRLSIL.

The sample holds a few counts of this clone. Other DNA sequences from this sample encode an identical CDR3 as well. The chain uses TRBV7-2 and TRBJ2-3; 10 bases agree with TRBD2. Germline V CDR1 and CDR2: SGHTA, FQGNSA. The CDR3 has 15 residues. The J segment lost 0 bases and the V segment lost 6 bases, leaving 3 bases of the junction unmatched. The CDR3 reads CASSQTSGSTDTQYF. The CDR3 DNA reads TGTGCCAGCAGTCAGACTAGCGGGAGCACAGATACGCAGTATTTT.

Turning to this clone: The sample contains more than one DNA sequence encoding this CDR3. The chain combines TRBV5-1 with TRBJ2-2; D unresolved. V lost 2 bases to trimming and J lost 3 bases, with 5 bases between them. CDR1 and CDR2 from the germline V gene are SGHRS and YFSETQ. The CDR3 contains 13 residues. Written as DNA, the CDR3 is TGCGCCAGCAGCTTTGGGGACACCGGGGAGCTGTTTTTT. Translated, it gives CASSFGDTGELFF.